This T cell receptor (beta chain) emerged from a study of blood T cell repertoires in COVID-19. Turning to the study itself: Specimens from acute and convalescent COVID-19 originated in the United States, Italy and Spain. Sources were T cells, B-cell-depleted T cells, or PBMCs; the material itself was cDNA or gDNA.

Looked up from germline, CDR1 is SEHNR and CDR2 is FQNEAQ (reference sequence). Trimming shortened V by 7 bases and J by 5 bases, and 14 bases separated the two germline ends. The CDR3 sequence is 13 residues long. Using immunoSEQ multiplex PCR, the repertoire was profiled, and TCRdb retains in-frame clones only, with some absent. The profile covers some 200,000 clones, with around four fifths appearing a single time and approximately 0.99% taken by the ten largest. This receptor was identified in a man in his 60s with COVID-19, enrolled during active disease. The V gene is TRBV7-9, the J gene TRBJ1-2, with D perhaps matching TRBD1 (6 bases). The sample consisted of peripheral blood. The CDR3 sequence is CASTAQGLYGYTF. Written as DNA, the CDR3 is TGTGCCAGCACCGCACAGGGATTGTATGGCTACACCTTC.